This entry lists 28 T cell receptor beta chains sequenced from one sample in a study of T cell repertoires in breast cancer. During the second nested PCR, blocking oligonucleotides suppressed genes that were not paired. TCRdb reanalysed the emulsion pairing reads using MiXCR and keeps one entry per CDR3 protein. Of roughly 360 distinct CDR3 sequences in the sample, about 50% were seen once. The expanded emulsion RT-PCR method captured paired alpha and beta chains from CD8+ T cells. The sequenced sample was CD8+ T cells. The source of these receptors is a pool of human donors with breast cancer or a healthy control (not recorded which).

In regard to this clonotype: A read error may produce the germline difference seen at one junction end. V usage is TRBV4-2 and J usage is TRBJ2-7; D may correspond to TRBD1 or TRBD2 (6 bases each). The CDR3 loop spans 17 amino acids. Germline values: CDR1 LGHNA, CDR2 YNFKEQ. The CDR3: CASSPILEGGIKYEKYF. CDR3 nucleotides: TGTGCGAGCAGCCCCATACTAGAGGGGGGAATCAAGTACGAGAAGTACTTC.

CDR3 bases: TGTGCCAGCATCGTTAGGGCCATTAACAATGAGCAGTTCTTC. This encodes CASIVRAINNEQFF. This chain joins TRBV6-8 and TRBJ2-1; D ambiguous. The V end lost 7 bases, the J end lost 5 bases, and 15 bases lay between the germline ends. The CDR3 is made up of 14 amino acids. Germline V CDR1 and CDR2: MNHGY, SAAAGT.

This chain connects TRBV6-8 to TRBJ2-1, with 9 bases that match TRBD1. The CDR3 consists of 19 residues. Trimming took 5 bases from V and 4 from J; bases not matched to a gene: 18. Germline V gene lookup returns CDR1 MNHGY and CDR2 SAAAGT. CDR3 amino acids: CASSPVPGQGPGSYNEQFF. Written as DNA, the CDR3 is TGTGCCAGCAGTCCGGTCCCGGGACAGGGCCCGGGGTCGTACAATGAGCAGTTCTTC.

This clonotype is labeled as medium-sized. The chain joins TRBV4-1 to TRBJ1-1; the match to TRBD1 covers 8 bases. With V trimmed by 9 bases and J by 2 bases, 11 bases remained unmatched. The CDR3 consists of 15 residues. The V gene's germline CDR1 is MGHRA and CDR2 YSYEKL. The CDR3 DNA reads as TGCGCCAGTCACCCTACCGGGACAGGTAACACTGAAGCTTTCTTT. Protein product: CASHPTGTGNTEAFF.

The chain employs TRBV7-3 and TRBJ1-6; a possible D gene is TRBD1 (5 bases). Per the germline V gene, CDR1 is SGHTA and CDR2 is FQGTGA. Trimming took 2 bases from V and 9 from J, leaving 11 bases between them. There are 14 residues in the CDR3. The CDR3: CASSLERGPSPLHF. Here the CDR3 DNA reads TGTGCCAGCAGCTTAGAGAGGGGACCTTCACCCCTCCACTTT. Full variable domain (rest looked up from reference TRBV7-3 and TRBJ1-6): GAGVSQTPSNKVTEKGKYVELRCDPISGHTALYWYRQSLGQGPEFLIYFQGTGAADDSGLPNDRFFAVRPEGSVSTLKIQRTERGDSAVYLCASSLERGPSPLHFGNGTRLTVT.

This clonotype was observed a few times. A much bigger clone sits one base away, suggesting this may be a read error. DNA of the CDR3: TGTGCCAGCAGTTCCTCAGAGTACAATGAGCAGTTCTTC. Its translation: CASSSSEYNEQFF. The chain couples TRBV6-8 to TRBJ2-1; D gene uncertain. Deletions cut 4 bases from V and 4 bases from J, with 8 bases between. Germline V gene data show CDR1 as MNHGY and CDR2 as SAAAGT. This CDR3 is built from 13 residues.

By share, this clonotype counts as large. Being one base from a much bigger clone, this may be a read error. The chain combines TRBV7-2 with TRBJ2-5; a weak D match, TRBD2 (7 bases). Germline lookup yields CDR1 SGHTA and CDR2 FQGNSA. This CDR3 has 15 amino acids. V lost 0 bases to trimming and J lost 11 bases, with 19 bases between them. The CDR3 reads CASSLAEGGWGKQYF. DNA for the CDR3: TGTGCCAGCAGCTTAGCGGAGGGGGGGTGGGGGAAACAGTACTTC.

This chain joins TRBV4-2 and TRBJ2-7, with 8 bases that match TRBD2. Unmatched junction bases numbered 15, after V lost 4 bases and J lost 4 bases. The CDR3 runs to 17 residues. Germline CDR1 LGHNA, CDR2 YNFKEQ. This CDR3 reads CASSPILAVCINYEQYF. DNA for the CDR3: TGTGCCAGCAGCCCCATACTAGCGGTTTGCATCAATTACGAGCAGTACTTC.

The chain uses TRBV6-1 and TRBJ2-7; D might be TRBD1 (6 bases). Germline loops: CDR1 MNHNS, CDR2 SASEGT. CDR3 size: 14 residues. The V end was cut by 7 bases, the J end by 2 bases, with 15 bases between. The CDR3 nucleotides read TGTGCCAGCAACAGGGATCGCCCCCCCTACGAGCAGTACTTC. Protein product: CASNRDRPPYEQYF.

The DNA of the CDR3 is TGTGCCAGCAGTTACGCTCGCCTCACACGAGGGGAGACCCAGTACTTC. Its protein product is CASSYARLTRGETQYF. This rearrangement joins TRBV6-7 to TRBJ2-5, with D maybe TRBD2 (5 bases). TRBV6-7 is placed among ORFs of uncertain function. V dropped 2 bases and J dropped 5 bases, with 18 bases sitting between them. There are 16 residues in the CDR3.

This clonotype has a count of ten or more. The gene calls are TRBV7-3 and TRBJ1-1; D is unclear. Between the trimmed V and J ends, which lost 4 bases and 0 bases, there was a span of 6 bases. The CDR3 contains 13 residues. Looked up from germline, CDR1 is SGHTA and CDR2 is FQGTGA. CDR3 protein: CASSSTMNTEAFF. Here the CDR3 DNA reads TGTGCCAGCAGCTCAACCATGAACACTGAAGCTTTCTTT.

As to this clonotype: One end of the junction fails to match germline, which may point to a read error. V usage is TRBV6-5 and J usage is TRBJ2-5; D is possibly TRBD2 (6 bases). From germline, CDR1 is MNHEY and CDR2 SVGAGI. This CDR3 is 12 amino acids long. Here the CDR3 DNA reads TGTGCCCGCCTTTACTCGGAGGGCCCCGAGGACTTC. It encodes CARLYSEGPEDF.

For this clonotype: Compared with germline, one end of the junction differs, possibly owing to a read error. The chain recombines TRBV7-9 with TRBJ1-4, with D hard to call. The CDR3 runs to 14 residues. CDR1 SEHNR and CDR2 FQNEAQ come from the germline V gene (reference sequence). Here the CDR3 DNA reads TGCGCCAGCAGCGCCCTGACGGCAAATGAAAAACTGTTGTTT. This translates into CASSALTANEKLLF.

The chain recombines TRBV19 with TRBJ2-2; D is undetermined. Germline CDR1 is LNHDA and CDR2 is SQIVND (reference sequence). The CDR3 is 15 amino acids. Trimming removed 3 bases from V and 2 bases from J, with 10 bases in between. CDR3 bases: TGTGCCAGTAGTATTTGGCAGTTTAACACCGGGGAGCTGTTTTTT. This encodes CASSIWQFNTGELFF.

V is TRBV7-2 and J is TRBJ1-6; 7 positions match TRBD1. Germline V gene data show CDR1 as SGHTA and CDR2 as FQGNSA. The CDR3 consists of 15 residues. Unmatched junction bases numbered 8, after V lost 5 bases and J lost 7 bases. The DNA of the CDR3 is TGTGCCAGCAGCCAAGACAGGGCGGGGAATTCACCCCTCCACTTT. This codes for CASSQDRAGNSPLHF.

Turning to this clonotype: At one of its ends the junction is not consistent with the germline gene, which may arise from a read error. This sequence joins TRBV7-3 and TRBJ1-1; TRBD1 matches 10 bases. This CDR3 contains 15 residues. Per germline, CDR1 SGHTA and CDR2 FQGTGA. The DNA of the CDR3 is TGTGCCAGCAGCTTGACAGGGGGCATGAACACTGAAGCTGTCTGG. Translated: CASSLTGGMNTEAVW.

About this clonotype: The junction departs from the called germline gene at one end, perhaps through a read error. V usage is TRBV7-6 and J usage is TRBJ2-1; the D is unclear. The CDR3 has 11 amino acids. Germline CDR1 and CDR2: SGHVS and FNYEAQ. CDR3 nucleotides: TGTGCCATCAGCTTGTACAATGAGCAGTTCTTC. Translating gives CAISLYNEQFF.

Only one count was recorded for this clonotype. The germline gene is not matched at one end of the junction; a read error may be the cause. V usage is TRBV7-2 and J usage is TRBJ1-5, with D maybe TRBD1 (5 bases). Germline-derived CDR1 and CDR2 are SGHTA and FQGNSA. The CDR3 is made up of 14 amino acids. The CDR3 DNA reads TGTGCCGGCAGCCGCCAGGGCAGCGATCCGCCCCAGCATTTT. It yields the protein CAGSRQGSDPPQHF.

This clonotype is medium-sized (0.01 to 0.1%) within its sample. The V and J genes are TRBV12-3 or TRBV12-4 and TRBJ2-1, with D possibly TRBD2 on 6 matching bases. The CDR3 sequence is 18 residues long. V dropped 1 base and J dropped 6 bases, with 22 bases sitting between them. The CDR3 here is CASSLGVQRGMGGNEQFF. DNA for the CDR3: TGTGCCAGCAGTTTAGGTGTCCAGCGCGGGATGGGAGGCAATGAGCAGTTCTTC.

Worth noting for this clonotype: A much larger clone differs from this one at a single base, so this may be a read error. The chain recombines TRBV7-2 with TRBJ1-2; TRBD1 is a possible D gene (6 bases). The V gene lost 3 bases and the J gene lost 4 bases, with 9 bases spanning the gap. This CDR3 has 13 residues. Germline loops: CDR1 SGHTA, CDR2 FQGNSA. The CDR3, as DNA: TGTGCCAGCAGCTTTCAGGGGCCCTATGGCTACACCTTC. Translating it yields CASSFQGPYGYTF. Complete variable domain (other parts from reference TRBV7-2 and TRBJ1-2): GAGVSQSPSNKVTEKGKDVELRCDPISGHTALYWYRQSLGQGLEFLIYFQGNSAPDKSGLPSDRFSAERTGGSVSTLTIQRTQQEDSAVYLCASSFQGPYGYTFGSGTRLTVV.

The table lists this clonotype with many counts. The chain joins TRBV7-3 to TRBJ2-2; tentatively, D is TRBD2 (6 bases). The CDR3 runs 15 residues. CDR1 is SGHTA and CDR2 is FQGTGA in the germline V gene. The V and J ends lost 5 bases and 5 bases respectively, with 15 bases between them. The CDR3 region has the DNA TGTGCCAGCAGCACACCTAGCGAGGGAACCGGGGAGCTGTTTTTT. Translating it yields CASSTPSEGTGELFF.

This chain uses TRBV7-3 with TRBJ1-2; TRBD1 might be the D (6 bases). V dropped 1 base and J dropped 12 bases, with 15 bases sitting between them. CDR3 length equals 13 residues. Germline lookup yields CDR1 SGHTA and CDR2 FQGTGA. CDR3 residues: CASSLNGGYGHTF. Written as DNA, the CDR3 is TGTGCCAGCAGCTTAAACGGGGGCTATGGGCACACCTTC.

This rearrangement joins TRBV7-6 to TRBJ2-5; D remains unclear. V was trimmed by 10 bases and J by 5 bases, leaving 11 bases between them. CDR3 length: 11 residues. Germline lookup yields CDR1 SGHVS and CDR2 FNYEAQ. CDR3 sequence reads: CATRRAETQYF. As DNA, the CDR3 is TGTGCCACTCGCCGCGCGGAGACCCAGTACTTC.

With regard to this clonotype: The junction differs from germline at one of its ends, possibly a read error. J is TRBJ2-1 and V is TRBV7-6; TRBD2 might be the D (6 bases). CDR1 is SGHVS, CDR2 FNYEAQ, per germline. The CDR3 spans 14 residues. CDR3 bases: TGTGCTAGCAGCGCGGAGGGCCAGCTCGAGGAGCAGTTCTTC. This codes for CASSAEGQLEEQFF.

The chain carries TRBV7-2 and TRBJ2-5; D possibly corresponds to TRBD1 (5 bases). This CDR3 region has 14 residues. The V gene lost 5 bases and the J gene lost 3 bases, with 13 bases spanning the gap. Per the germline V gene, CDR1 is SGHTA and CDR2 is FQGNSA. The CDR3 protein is CASSRKWGEETQYF. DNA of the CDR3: TGTGCCAGCAGCCGTAAGTGGGGCGAAGAGACCCAGTACTTC.

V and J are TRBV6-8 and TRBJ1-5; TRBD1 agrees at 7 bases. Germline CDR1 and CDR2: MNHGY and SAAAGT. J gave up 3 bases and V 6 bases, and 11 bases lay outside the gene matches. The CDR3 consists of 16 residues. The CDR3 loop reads CASRPPGTANNQPQHF. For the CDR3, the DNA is TGTGCCAGCAGACCCCCCGGGACAGCGAACAATCAGCCCCAGCATTTT.

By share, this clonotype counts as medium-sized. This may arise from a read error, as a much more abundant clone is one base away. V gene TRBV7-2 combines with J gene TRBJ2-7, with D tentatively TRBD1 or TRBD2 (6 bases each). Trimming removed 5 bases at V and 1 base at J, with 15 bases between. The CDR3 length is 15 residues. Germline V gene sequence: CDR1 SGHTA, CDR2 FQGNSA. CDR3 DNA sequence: TGTGCCAGCAGCCGGGGGCAGGGAATGTCCTACGAGCAGTACTTC. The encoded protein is CASSRGQGMSYEQYF.

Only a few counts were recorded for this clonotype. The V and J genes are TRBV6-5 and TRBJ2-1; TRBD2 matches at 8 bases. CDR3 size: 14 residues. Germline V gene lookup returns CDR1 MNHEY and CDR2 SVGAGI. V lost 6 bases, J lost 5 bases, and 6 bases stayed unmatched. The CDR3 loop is CASSGRATNNEQFF. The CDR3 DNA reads TGTGCCAGCAGCGGGAGGGCCACTAACAATGAGCAGTTCTTC.